The 10 T cell receptor beta chains in this list originate from one sample, sequenced in a study of PD-1 blockade in classical Hodgkin lymphoma. All patients experienced relapse after autologous stem cell transplantation, and brentuximab vedotin exposure was variable. The protocol was immunoSEQ multiplex PCR, while the TCRdb copy is restricted to in-frame clones and leaves out a portion. Among approximately 2,300 clones listed, 50% to 75% were seen once. The specimen was peripheral blood mononuclear cells (PBMCs), collected at baseline. The receptors derive from a human donor with classical Hodgkin lymphoma.

This clone is large in the sample. The sample carries other DNA sequences with the same CDR3. V gene TRBV19 combines with J gene TRBJ2-1; D call uncertain. From germline, CDR1 is LNHDA and CDR2 SQIVND (reference sequence). The CDR3 is made up of 13 amino acids. V was pared by 1 base and J by 5 bases, with 6 bases between. CDR3: CASSIGGNNEQFF. DNA of the CDR3: TGTGCCAGTAGTATAGGGGGAAACAATGAGCAGTTCTTC.

The chain combines TRBV6-5 with TRBJ1-2; the match to TRBD1 covers 7 bases. CDR3 size: 15 residues. V lost 5 bases to trimming and J lost 3 bases; unmatched junction nucleotides: 9. CDR1 and CDR2 from the germline V gene are MNHEY and SVGAGI. Written as DNA, the CDR3 is TGTGCCAGCAGTCCAGGGGGGGGCTCCCACTATGGCTACACCTTC. Its protein is CASSPGGGSHYGYTF.

CDR3 bases: TGTGCCAGCAGCCCCACCGGACTATCAGATACGCAGTATTTT. Amino acid sequence: CASSPTGLSDTQYF. The gene calls are TRBV5-6 and TRBJ2-3; weak D call: TRBD2 (6 bases). Trimming cost V 4 bases and J 4 bases, with 13 bases left between them. This CDR3 has 14 amino acids. CDR1 and CDR2 from the germline V gene are SGHDT and YYEEEE.

In its sample, this clone was seen a few times. The chain recombines TRBV11-1 with TRBJ1-1; D remains ambiguous. From germline, CDR1 is SGHAT and CDR2 FQDESV (reference sequence). The ends were cut back, 1 base at V and 4 bases at J, with 13 bases in the middle. The CDR3 is 15 amino acids. CDR3 loop: CASSLEASGSTEAFF. CDR3 sequence (DNA): TGTGCCAGCAGCTTAGAGGCCTCGGGGTCCACTGAAGCTTTCTTT.

As for this clone: This sample also contains other DNA sequences that code for the same CDR3. J is TRBJ2-7 and V is TRBV7-9, with D unclear. The CDR3 length is 14 residues. V was shortened by 1 base and J by 2 bases, with 9 bases between the two germline ends. Germline loops: CDR1 SEHNR, CDR2 FQNEAQ (reference sequence). The CDR3 region is CASSLGGGPYEQYF. The CDR3 DNA reads as TGTGCCAGCAGCTTAGGCGGCGGTCCCTACGAGCAGTACTTC.

The chain recombines TRBV28 with TRBJ2-7; TRBD1 might be the D (5 bases). V was shortened by 6 bases and J by 1 base, with 22 bases between the two germline ends. There are 17 residues in the CDR3. Germline V gene data show CDR1 as MDHEN and CDR2 as SYDVKM. CDR3 in DNA: TGTGCCAGCAGGCCGATTGGGGCAGGCCGTGAATCCTACGAGCAGTACTTC. Residues: CASRPIGAGRESYEQYF.

This chain joins TRBV19 and TRBJ2-7; D gene ambiguous. V was shortened by 6 bases and J by 1 base, with 16 bases between the two germline ends. The V gene's germline CDR1 is LNHDA and CDR2 SQIVND (reference sequence). The CDR3 runs 15 residues. The CDR3 reads CASRKTPSGSYEQYF. The CDR3 region has the DNA TGTGCCAGTAGAAAGACTCCCTCGGGTTCCTACGAGCAGTACTTC.

This clone was observed a handful of times. This chain joins TRBV5-6 and TRBJ2-1; TRBD1 matches 10 bases. Germline V lookup: CDR1 SGHDT, CDR2 YYEEEE. The CDR3 consists of 16 residues. With V trimmed by 4 bases and J by 4 bases, 8 bases remained unmatched. The CDR3 sequence is CASSRWTGGSYNEQFF. CDR3 DNA: TGTGCCAGCAGCCGCTGGACAGGGGGGTCATACAATGAGCAGTTCTTC.

The chain has TRBV7-8 and TRBJ1-5, with D hard to call. In germline, CDR1 is SGHVS, CDR2 FQNEAQ. Trimming cost V 5 bases and J 4 bases, with 9 bases left between them. The CDR3 consists of 13 residues. The CDR3 here is CASSQAPNQPQHF. In DNA form, the CDR3 reads TGTGCCAGCAGCCAAGCACCTAATCAGCCCCAGCATTTT.

V is TRBV2 and J is TRBJ1-1; D is unclear. The CDR3 runs 12 residues. V gave up 8 bases and J gave up 1 base, with 8 bases separating them. Germline V gene lookup returns CDR1 SNHLY and CDR2 FYNNEI. The CDR3 spells CASEFGNTEAFF. The DNA of the CDR3 is TGTGCCAGCGAGTTTGGGAACACTGAAGCTTTCTTT.